This entry concerns a single T cell receptor beta chain. The record originates from a study of blood T cell repertoires in COVID-19. Looking at the study overall: COVID-19 samples collected from the United States, Italy and Spain covered acute and convalescent phases.

The CDR3 covers 14 residues. V lost 2 bases, J lost 5 bases, and 12 bases lay in between. Germline CDR1 MGHRA, CDR2 YSYEKL. Original processing methods: Reference gene primer amplification gave nucleated cell count estimates. Using immunoSEQ multiplex PCR, the repertoire was profiled, and TCRdb retains in-frame clones only, with some absent. Clone size and V and J calls were adopted from that table, with D and trimming inferred from the DNA. The data contain some 700,000 clones, about 90% of them singletons. The material sequenced was peripheral blood. The source is a woman between 18 and 29 years old with acute or convalescent COVID-19. This chain links TRBV4-1 with TRBJ1-2, with unresolved D. The CDR3 loop reads CASSQPVVTYGYTF. In DNA form, the CDR3 reads TGCGCCAGCAGCCAACCGGTCGTTACTTATGGCTACACCTTC.